These 24 T cell receptor beta chains were sequenced from one sample in a study of PD-1 blockade in mismatch repair-deficient tumors. Assay used: immunoSEQ multiplex PCR; TCRdb lists only in-frame clones, some missing. Of roughly 120,000 clones listed, approximately 91% were seen once; the top ten hold 10% to 15%. The material sequenced was peripheral blood, taken just under 74 weeks after starting pembrolizumab. The receptors here all came from an adult with mismatch repair-deficient cancer.

The table lists this clone with a count of one. The chain links TRBV27 to TRBJ1-2, with a tentative D call TRBD1 (6 bases). The CDR3 has 15 residues. Trimming pared 5 bases from V and 3 bases from J, leaving 16 bases between. In germline, CDR1 is MNHEY, CDR2 SMNVEV (reference sequence). The CDR3 is CASSPVPDRYYGYTF. The CDR3 nucleotides read TGTGCCAGCAGTCCCGTACCTGACAGGTACTATGGCTACACCTTC.

The chain has TRBV6-4 and TRBJ2-7; D remains unclear. Trimming pared 8 bases from V and 2 bases from J, leaving 16 bases between. Germline V gene sequence: CDR1 MRHNA, CDR2 SNTAGT. There are 14 residues in the CDR3. DNA for the CDR3: TGTGCCAGCCCTAATGACGGTCATACCTACGAGCAGTACTTC. It is translated as CASPNDGHTYEQYF.

This chain links TRBV30 with TRBJ1-1; weak D call: TRBD1 (6 bases). From germline, CDR1 is GTSNPN and CDR2 SVGIG (reference sequence). This CDR3 is built from 15 residues. V dropped 0 bases and J dropped 4 bases, with 15 bases sitting between them. The CDR3 loop is CAWSVLRTEGTEAFF. The DNA of the CDR3 is TGTGCCTGGAGTGTACTTAGGACAGAAGGCACTGAAGCTTTCTTT.

J is TRBJ2-3 and V is TRBV11-2; TRBD2 agrees at 11 bases. V shed 2 bases and J 2 bases; nucleotides not matched to a gene: 3. Germline V gene data show CDR1 as SGHAT and CDR2 as FQNNGV. There are 16 residues in the CDR3. The DNA of the CDR3 is TGTGCCAGCAGCTTACGACTAGCGGGGCTCACAGATACGCAGTATTTT. Encoded protein: CASSLRLAGLTDTQYF. Full variable domain (remainder filled in from reference TRBV11-2 and TRBJ2-3): EAGVAQSPRYKIIEKRQSVAFWCNPISGHATLYWYQQILGQGPKLLIQFQNNGVVDDSQLPKDRFSAERLKGVDSTLKIQPAKLEDSAVYLCASSLRLAGLTDTQYFGPGTRLTVL.

The chain links TRBV6-5 to TRBJ2-5; the match to TRBD2 covers 7 bases. The CDR3 runs to 16 residues. With 0 bases clipped from V and 5 bases from J, the junction kept 9 bases outside the gene matches. The germline CDR1 and CDR2 sequences are MNHEY and SVGAGI. The CDR3 sequence: CASSYSITGGGETQYF. Written as DNA, the CDR3 is TGTGCCAGCAGTTACTCGATAACGGGAGGAGGGGAGACCCAGTACTTC.

This clone was observed a single time. V gene TRBV9 combines with J gene TRBJ2-3; TRBD2 matches at 7 bases. CDR1 SGDLS and CDR2 YYNGEE come from the germline V gene. The V and J ends lost 3 bases and 2 bases, in that order; junction bases with no gene match: 3. The CDR3 contains 14 residues. CDR3 sequence: CASSGAGITDTQYF. CDR3 nucleotide sequence: TGTGCCAGCAGCGGAGCGGGAATCACAGATACGCAGTATTTT.

This clone appeared once. The chain employs TRBV5-6 and TRBJ1-1; a weak D match, TRBD1 (5 bases). V lost 1 base to trimming and J lost 7 bases, with 8 bases between them. The CDR3 is made up of 12 amino acids. From germline, CDR1 is SGHDT and CDR2 YYEEEE. The CDR3 reads CASSLLGGEAFF. In DNA form, the CDR3 reads TGTGCCAGCAGCTTGCTCGGGGGTGAAGCTTTCTTT.

This sequence joins TRBV4-3 and TRBJ2-3; no clear D. Deletions cut 1 base from V and 3 bases from J, with 14 bases between. Germline V gene lookup returns CDR1 LGHNA and CDR2 YSLEER. The CDR3 covers 16 residues. The CDR3 DNA is TGCGCCAGCAGCCAAGTCTATACGTCAGCAACAGATACGCAGTATTTT. Its protein is CASSQVYTSATDTQYF.

The J gene is TRBJ1-4, the V gene TRBV9; maybe TRBD1 (6 bases). This CDR3 spans 15 amino acids. Trimming took 4 bases from V and 2 from J, leaving 12 bases between them. CDR1 SGDLS and CDR2 YYNGEE come from the germline V gene. The CDR3 loop reads CASSREGGTNEKLFF. The CDR3 DNA reads TGTGCCAGCAGCCGCGAGGGGGGGACTAATGAAAAACTGTTTTTT. The whole variable domain, filled in from reference TRBV9 and TRBJ1-4, reads DSGVTQTPKHLITATGQRVTLRCSPRSGDLSVYWYQQSLDQGLQFLIQYYNGEERAKGNILERFSAQQFPDLHSELNLSSLELGDSALYFCASSREGGTNEKLFFGSGTQLSVL.

The chain joins TRBV6-5 to TRBJ1-1; 7 nucleotides match TRBD1. Trimming cost V 0 bases and J 4 bases; bases outside gene matches: 5. Germline V gives CDR1 MNHEY, CDR2 SVGAGI. This CDR3 spans 15 amino acids. The CDR3 protein is CASSYSMEGATEAFF. CDR3 in DNA: TGTGCCAGCAGTTACTCGATGGAGGGGGCCACTGAAGCTTTCTTT.

The chain recombines TRBV27 with TRBJ1-1; possibly TRBD1 for D (6 bases). Germline values: CDR1 MNHEY, CDR2 SMNVEV (reference sequence). The CDR3 totals 13 residues. Trimming left V 6 bases short and J 4 bases short, with 12 bases between. CDR3 region: CASRRGGSTEAFF. DNA of the CDR3: TGTGCCAGCAGGCGGGGGGGCAGCACTGAAGCTTTCTTT.

This sequence joins TRBV28 and TRBJ1-5; unclear D gene. Germline lookup yields CDR1 MDHEN and CDR2 SYDVKM. Trimming pared 3 bases from V and 1 base from J, leaving 19 bases between. This CDR3 has 18 residues. CDR3 in DNA: TGTGCCAGCAGTTTTCTTCGATCCGGAGTAGGAAGCAATCAGCCCCAGCATTTT. This encodes CASSFLRSGVGSNQPQHF.

V gene TRBV29-1 combines with J gene TRBJ2-1; maybe TRBD1 (6 bases). CDR1 is SQVTM, CDR2 ANQGSEA, per germline. The CDR3 is made up of 13 amino acids. Trimming shortened V by 2 bases and J by 5 bases, and 10 bases separated the two germline ends. The CDR3 sequence: CSVERGHDNEQFF. Written as DNA, the CDR3 is TGCAGCGTTGAACGGGGACATGACAATGAGCAGTTCTTC.

This clone came up a few times. The chain combines TRBV9 with TRBJ1-2; tentative D call: TRBD1 (6 bases). The V gene's germline CDR1 is SGDLS and CDR2 YYNGEE. V was cut by 2 bases and J by 5 bases, with 13 bases left in between. This CDR3 has 14 residues. Here the CDR3 reads CASSVVGGGYGYTF. The CDR3 nucleotides are TGTGCCAGCAGCGTTGTTGGGGGCGGATATGGCTACACCTTC.

The chain carries TRBV4-2 and TRBJ2-3; tentative D call: TRBD2 (6 bases). Trimming shortened V by 2 bases and J by 3 bases, and 24 bases separated the two germline ends. CDR1 is LGHNA and CDR2 is YNFKEQ in the germline V gene. The CDR3 has 19 residues. The CDR3: CASSQPRGDASVFTDTQYF. CDR3 coding DNA: TGTGCCAGCAGCCAACCCCGAGGGGATGCTAGCGTTTTTACAGATACGCAGTATTTT.

The CDR3: CSVEDREGYRSTEAFF. The CDR3 region has the DNA TGCAGCGTTGAAGACCGCGAGGGTTATAGGAGCACTGAAGCTTTCTTT. V usage is TRBV29-1 and J usage is TRBJ1-1; no firm D call. With 0 bases removed from V and 4 bases from J, the gap between germline ends came to 18 bases. Germline values: CDR1 SQVTM, CDR2 ANQGSEA. The CDR3 sequence is 16 residues long.

The chain joins TRBV30 to TRBJ2-1, with TRBD2 matching over 8 bases. The junction had 11 bases not matched to a gene; V was cut back by 0 bases and J by 10 bases. The CDR3 has 15 amino acids. Germline loops: CDR1 GTSNPN, CDR2 SVGIG (reference sequence). The CDR3 sequence: CAWSVGREVAREQFF. CDR3 sequence (DNA): TGTGCCTGGAGTGTGGGGCGGGAGGTTGCAAGAGAGCAGTTCTTC.

The chain employs TRBV7-9 and TRBJ1-4; no reliable D call. Trimming removed 0 bases at V and 8 bases at J, with 16 bases between. The germline CDR1 and CDR2 sequences are SEHNR and FQNEAQ (reference sequence). CDR3 size: 16 residues. The DNA of the CDR3 is TGTGCCAGCAGCTTAGCGTCTACCGGCAGTGGGGAAAAACTGTTTTTT. Protein: CASSLASTGSGEKLFF.

The chain carries TRBV7-2 and TRBJ1-4; no reliable D call. Looked up from germline, CDR1 is SGHTA and CDR2 is FQGNSA. This CDR3 comprises 15 residues. V lost 3 bases and J lost 5, with 13 bases in between. CDR3 region: CASSLVDTPNEKLFF. CDR3 coding DNA: TGTGCCAGCAGCTTGGTTGACACCCCGAATGAAAAACTGTTTTTT.

The chain joins TRBV27 to TRBJ2-2; D is perhaps TRBD1 or TRBD2 (5 bases each). The CDR3 sequence is 15 residues long. V shed 3 bases and J shed 2 bases, with 10 bases lying between them. Germline CDR1 and CDR2: MNHEY and SMNVEV (reference sequence). CDR3 nucleotide sequence: TGTGCCAGCAGTTTGGGGACCAAAAACACCGGGGAGCTGTTTTTT. Protein sequence: CASSLGTKNTGELFF.

Here the CDR3 reads CASSYSDGNTIYF. As DNA, the CDR3 is TGTGCCAGCAGTTACTCGGACGGAAACACCATATATTTT. The J gene is TRBJ1-3, the V gene TRBV6-5; D unresolved. CDR3 length: 13 residues. The V and J ends lost 0 bases and 4 bases respectively, with 4 bases between them. Germline CDR1 MNHEY, CDR2 SVGAGI.

The rearrangement links TRBV4-3 to TRBJ2-1; D unclear. Germline CDR1 and CDR2: LGHNA and YSLEER. This CDR3 region has 17 residues. The V and J ends lost 2 bases and 4 bases respectively, with 18 bases between them. The chain's CDR3 is CASSQSPLAETYNEQFF. The CDR3 DNA sequence: TGCGCCAGCAGCCAATCCCCTCTCGCGGAGACATACAATGAGCAGTTCTTC.

This clone appeared a few times. The chain links TRBV28 to TRBJ1-2; weak D call: TRBD1 (5 bases). Trimming cost V 5 bases and J 7 bases, with 14 bases left between them. Germline V gene lookup returns CDR1 MDHEN and CDR2 SYDVKM. The CDR3 extends over 13 amino acids. This CDR3 is CASSPKSRVGYTF. CDR3 nucleotides: TGTGCCAGCAGTCCAAAAAGCAGGGTTGGCTACACCTTC.

The genes are TRBV7-6 and TRBJ2-1; D is unresolved. The germline V gene has CDR1 SGHVS and CDR2 FNYEAQ. This CDR3 region has 13 residues. Between the trimmed V and J ends, which lost 3 bases and 3 bases, there was a span of 6 bases. CDR3 sequence reads: CASSFAVYNEQFF. The DNA for the CDR3 is TGTGCCAGCAGCTTTGCTGTCTACAATGAGCAGTTCTTC.